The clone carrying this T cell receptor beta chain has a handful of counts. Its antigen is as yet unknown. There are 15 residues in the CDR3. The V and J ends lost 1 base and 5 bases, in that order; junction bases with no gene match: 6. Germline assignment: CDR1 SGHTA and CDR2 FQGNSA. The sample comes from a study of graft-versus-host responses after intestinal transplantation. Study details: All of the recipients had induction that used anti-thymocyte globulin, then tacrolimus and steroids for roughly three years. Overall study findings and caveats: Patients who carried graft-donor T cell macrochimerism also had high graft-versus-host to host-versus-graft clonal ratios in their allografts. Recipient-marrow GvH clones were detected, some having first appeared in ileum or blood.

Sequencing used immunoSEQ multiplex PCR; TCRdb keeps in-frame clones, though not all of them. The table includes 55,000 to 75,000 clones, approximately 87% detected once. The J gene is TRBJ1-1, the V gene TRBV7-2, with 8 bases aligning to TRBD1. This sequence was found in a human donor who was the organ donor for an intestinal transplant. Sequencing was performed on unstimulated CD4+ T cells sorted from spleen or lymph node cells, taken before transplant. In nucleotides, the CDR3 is TGTGCCAGCAGCTTAGAAGGCAGGGGGCGTACTGAAGCTTTCTTT. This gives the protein CASSLEGRGRTEAFF.